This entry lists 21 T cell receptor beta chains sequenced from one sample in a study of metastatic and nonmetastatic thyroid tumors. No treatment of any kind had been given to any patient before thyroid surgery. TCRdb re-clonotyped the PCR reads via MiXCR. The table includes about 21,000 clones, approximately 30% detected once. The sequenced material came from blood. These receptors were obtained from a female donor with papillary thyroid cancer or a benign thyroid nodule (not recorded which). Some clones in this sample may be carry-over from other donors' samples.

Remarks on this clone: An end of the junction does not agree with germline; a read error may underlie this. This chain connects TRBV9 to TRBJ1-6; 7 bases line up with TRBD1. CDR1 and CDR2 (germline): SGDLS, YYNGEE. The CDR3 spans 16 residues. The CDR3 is CASSSGGSRGNSPLNF. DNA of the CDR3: TGTGCCAGCAGCTCAGGGGGGTCTCGGGGGAATTCACCCCTCAACTTT.

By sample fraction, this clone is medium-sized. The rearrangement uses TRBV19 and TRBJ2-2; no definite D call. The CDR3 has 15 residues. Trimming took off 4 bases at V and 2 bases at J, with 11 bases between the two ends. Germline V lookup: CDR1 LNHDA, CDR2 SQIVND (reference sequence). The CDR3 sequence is CASSNGYLNTGELFF. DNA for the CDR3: TGTGCCAGTAGTAACGGGTATCTAAACACCGGGGAGCTGTTTTTT.

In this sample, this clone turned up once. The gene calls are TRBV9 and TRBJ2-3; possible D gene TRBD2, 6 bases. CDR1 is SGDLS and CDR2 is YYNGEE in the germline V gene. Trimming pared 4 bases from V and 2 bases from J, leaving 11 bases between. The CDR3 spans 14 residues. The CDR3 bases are TGTGCCAGCAGCAACCGGGACTCCACAGATACGCAGTATTTT. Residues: CASSNRDSTDTQYF.

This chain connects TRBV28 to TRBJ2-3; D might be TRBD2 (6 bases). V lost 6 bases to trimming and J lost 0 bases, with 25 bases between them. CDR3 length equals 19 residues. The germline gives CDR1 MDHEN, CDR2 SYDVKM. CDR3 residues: CASRSQRLGGFPSTDTQYF. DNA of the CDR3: TGTGCCAGCAGGAGTCAGAGGTTGGGGGGATTCCCTAGCACAGATACGCAGTATTTT.

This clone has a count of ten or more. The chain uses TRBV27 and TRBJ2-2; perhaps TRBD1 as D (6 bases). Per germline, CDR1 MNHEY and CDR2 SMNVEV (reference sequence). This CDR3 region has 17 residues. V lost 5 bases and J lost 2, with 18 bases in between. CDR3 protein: CASSATPSDSNTGELFF. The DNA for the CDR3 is TGTGCCAGCAGTGCCACCCCCTCGGACAGTAACACCGGGGAGCTGTTTTTT.

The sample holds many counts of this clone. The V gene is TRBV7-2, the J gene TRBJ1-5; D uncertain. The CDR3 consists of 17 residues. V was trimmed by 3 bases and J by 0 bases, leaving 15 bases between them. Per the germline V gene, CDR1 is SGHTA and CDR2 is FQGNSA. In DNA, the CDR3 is TGTGCCAGCAGCTTTGGTTACAGCCCCGTTAGCAATCAGCCCCAGCATTTT. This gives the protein CASSFGYSPVSNQPQHF.

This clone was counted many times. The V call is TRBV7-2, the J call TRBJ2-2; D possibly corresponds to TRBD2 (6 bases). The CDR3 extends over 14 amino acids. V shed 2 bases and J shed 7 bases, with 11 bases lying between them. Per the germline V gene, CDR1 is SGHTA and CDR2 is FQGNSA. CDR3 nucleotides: TGTGCCAGCAGCTTAAAGCGGGTTGGCGGGGAGCTGTTTTTT. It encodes CASSLKRVGGELFF. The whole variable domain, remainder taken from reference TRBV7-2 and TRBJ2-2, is GAGVSQSPSNKVTEKGKDVELRCDPISGHTALYWYRQSLGQGLEFLIYFQGNSAPDKSGLPSDRFSAERTGGSVSTLTIQRTQQEDSAVYLCASSLKRVGGELFFGEGSRLTVL.

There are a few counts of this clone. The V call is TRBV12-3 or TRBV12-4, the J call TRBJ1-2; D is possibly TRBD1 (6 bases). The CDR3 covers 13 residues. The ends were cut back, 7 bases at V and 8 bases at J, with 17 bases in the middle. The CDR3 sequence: CASTIRGWGGYTF. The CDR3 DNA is TGTGCCAGCACTATCAGGGGCTGGGGGGGCTACACCTTC.

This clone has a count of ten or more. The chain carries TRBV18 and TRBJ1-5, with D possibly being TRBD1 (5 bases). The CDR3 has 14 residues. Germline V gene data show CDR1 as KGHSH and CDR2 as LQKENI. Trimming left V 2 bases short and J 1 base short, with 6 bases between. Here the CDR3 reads CASSPEGSNQPQHF. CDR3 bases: TGTGCCAGCTCACCAGAGGGGAGCAATCAGCCCCAGCATTTT.

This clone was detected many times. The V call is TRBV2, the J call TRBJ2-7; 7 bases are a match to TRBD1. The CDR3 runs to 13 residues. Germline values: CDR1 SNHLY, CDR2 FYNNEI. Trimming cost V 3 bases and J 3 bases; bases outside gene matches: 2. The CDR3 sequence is CASSDYRGYEQYF. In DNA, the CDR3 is TGTGCCAGCAGTGATTACAGGGGCTACGAGCAGTACTTC.

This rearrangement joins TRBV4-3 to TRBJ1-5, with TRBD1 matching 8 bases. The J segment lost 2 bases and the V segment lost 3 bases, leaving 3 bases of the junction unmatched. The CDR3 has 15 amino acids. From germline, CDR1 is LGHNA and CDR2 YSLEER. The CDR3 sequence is CASSQTGVGNQPQHF. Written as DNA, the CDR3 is TGCGCCAGCAGCCAGACAGGGGTCGGCAATCAGCCCCAGCATTTT.

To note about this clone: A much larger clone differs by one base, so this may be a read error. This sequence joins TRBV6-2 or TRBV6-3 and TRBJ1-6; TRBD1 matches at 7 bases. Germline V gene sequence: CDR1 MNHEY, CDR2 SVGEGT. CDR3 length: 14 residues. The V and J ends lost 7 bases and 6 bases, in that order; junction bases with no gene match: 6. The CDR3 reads CASTLTGSNSPLHF. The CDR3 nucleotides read TGTGCCAGCACCCTGACAGGGTCTAATTCACCCCTCCACTTT.

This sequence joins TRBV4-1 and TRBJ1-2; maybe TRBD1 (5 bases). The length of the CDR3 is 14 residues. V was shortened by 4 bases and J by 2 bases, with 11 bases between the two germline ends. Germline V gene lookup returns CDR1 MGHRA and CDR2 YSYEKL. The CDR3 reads CASSRQGVNYGYTF. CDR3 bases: TGCGCCAGCAGCCGGCAGGGCGTAAACTATGGCTACACCTTC.

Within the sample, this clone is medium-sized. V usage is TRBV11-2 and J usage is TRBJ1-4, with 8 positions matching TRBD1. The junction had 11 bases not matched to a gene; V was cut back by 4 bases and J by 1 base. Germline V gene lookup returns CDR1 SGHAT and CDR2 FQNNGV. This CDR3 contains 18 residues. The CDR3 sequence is CASSSSRAGGLTNEKLFF. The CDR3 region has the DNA TGTGCCAGCAGCTCCTCAAGGGCAGGGGGCTTAACTAATGAAAAACTGTTTTTT.

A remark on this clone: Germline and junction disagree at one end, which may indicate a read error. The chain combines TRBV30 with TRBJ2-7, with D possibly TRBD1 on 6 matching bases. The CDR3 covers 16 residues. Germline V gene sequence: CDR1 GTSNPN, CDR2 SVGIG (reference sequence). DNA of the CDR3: TGTGCCTGGAAAGCTACCGGGACATGGTATTCCTACGAGCAGGACTTC. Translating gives CAWKATGTWYSYEQDF.

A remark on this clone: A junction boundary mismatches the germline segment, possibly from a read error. The CDR3 protein is CASSQVVRSSHEQNF. In DNA form, the CDR3 reads TGCGCCAGCAGCCAAGTGGTCAGGAGCTCCCACGAGCAGAACTTC. The V call is TRBV4-3, the J call TRBJ2-7; D remains unclear. The CDR3 is 15 residues long. Looked up from germline, CDR1 is LGHNA and CDR2 is YSLEER.

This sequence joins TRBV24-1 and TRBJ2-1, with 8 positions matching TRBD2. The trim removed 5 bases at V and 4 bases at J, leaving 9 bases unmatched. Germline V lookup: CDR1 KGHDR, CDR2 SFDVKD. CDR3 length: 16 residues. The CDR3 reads CATSGYRTSGYNEQFF. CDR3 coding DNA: TGTGCCACCAGTGGATATCGTACTAGCGGTTACAATGAGCAGTTCTTC.

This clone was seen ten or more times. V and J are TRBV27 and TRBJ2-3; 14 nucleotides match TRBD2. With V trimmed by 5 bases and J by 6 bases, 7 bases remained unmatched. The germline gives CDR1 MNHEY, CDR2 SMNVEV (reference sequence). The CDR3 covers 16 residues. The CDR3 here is CASSPGLAGVVDTQYF. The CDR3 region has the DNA TGTGCCAGCAGTCCGGGACTAGCGGGAGTGGTGGATACGCAGTATTTT.

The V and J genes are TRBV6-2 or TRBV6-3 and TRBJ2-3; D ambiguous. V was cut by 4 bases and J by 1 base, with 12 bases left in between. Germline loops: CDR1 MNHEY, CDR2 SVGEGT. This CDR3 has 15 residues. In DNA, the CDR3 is TGTGCCAGCAGTTCGCGGCTAGAGGGCACAGATACGCAGTATTTT. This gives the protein CASSSRLEGTDTQYF.

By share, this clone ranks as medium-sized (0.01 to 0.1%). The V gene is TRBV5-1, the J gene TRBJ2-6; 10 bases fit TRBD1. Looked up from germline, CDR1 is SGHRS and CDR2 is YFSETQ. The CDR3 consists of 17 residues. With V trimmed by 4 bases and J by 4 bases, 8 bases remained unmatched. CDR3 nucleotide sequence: TGCGCCAGCAGCAAGGGACAGGGGTTTTCAGGGGCCAACGTCCTGACTTTC. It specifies CASSKGQGFSGANVLTF. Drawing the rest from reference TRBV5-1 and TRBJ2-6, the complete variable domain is KAGVTQTPRYLIKTRGQQVTLSCSPISGHRSVSWYQQTPGQGLQFLFEYFSETQRNKGNFPGRFSGRQFSNSRSEMNVSTLELGDSALYLCASSKGQGFSGANVLTFGAGSRLTVL.

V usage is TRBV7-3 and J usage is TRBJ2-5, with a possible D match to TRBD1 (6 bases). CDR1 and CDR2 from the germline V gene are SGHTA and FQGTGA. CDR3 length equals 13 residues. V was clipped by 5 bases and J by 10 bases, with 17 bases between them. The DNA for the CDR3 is TGTGCCAGCAGCCCACAGGGTTGGGAGTACCAGTACTTC. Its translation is CASSPQGWEYQYF.